This is a list of T cell receptor beta chains from one sample in a study of T cell responses to AZD1222 COVID-19 vaccine. Some clones are missing from TCRdb's copy, which holds only in-frame ones; the method was immunoSEQ multiplex PCR. The sample carries some 250,000 clones, around 92% recorded once. Sequencing was performed on peripheral blood, taken 28 days after the second AZD1222 dose. These receptors came from an adult who received the AZD1222 COVID-19 vaccine. Each CDR3 is given with its conserved first and last residue. Fields, in order: J gene, clone size, D gene, V gene, CDR3 DNA, CDR3 protein. D genes are given only for firm matches. Rows may omit the clone size; those that give it use once, few, many or a size class.

>TRBJ1-4|-|TRBD1|TRBV19
TGTGCCAGTACGGACAGGGCCGGCGAAAAACTGTTTTTT
CASTDRAGEKLFF
>TRBJ2-7|-|TRBD2|TRBV5-4
TGTGCCAGCAGCCCCCATAAGGGACTAGCTCTCTACGAGCAGTACTTC
CASSPHKGLALYEQYF
>TRBJ2-2|once|TRBD1|TRBV6-5
TGTGCCAGCAGGCCCGGGACAGGGCCCACCGGGGAGCTGTTTTTT
CASRPGTGPTGELFF
>TRBJ2-1|-|-|TRBV11-2
TGTGCCAGCAGCTTAAGTCTCCTCTCCTACAATGAGCAGTTCTTC
CASSLSLLSYNEQFF
>TRBJ2-5|-|-|TRBV3-1/TRBV3-2
TGTGCCAGCAGCCTTGCGCAGGCGGAGACCCAGTACTTC
CASSLAQAETQYF
>TRBJ2-7|-|-|TRBV28
TGTGCCAGCAGTTCAGGCGTGGAGCAGTACTTC
CASSSGVEQYF
>TRBJ1-1|-|-|TRBV30
TGTGCCTGGAGTAGGGCGAACACTGAAGCTTTCTTT
CAWSRANTEAFF
>TRBJ2-1|once|-|TRBV7-3
TGTGCCAGCAGCTTAACCGGAGGGGGCTACAATGAGCAGTTCTTC
CASSLTGGGYNEQFF
>TRBJ1-1|-|-|TRBV3-1/TRBV3-2
TGTGCCAGCAGCCAAGATTACCACACTGAAGCTTTCTTT
CASSQDYHTEAFF
>TRBJ2-3|few|-|TRBV7-9
TGTGCCAGCAGCTCCCGCTGGAGCACAGATACGCAGTATTTT
CASSSRWSTDTQYF
>TRBJ1-2|-|-|TRBV27
TGTGCCAGTTGGACTTTCTATGGCTACACCTTC
CASWTFYGYTF
>TRBJ2-3|-|-|TRBV24-1
TGTGCCACCAGTGATAAGGGGACAGATACGCAGTATTTT
CATSDKGTDTQYF
>TRBJ1-5|once|-|TRBV15
TGTGCCACCAGCAGAGATCGGGGGACGGGTCAGCCCCAGCATTTT
CATSRDRGTGQPQHF
>TRBJ2-5|few|-|TRBV6-5
TGTGCCAGCAGTTACTCGCGAGAGACCCAGTACTTC
CASSYSRETQYF
>TRBJ2-3|-|-|TRBV7-9
TGTGCCAGCAGCACCGCGGGGGCAGGGAAGCAGTATTTT
CASSTAGAGKQYF
>TRBJ2-3|-|TRBD2|TRBV27
TGTGCCAGCGGTAAAGCGGGGAACACAGATACGCAGTATTTT
CASGKAGNTDTQYF
>TRBJ2-2|-|-|TRBV5-1
TGCGCCAGCAGCCTGACAGTTTGGGAGAACACCGGGGAGCTGTTTTTT
CASSLTVWENTGELFF
>TRBJ2-7|-|-|TRBV5-1
TGCGCCAGCAGCCTTGACAAATCCTCCTACGAGCAGTACTTC
CASSLDKSSYEQYF
>TRBJ1-4|few|-|TRBV7-2
TGTGCCAGCAGCTCCCGCCTTAATGAAAAACTGTTTTTT
CASSSRLNEKLFF
>TRBJ2-1|-|TRBD1|TRBV11-3
TGTGCCAGCAGCCCGACAGGGGGGGTTGAGCAGTTCTTC
CASSPTGGVEQFF
>TRBJ1-2|-|-|TRBV28
TGTGCCAGCAGTCCCAGGGCCGGACGGAGCTACACCTTC
CASSPRAGRSYTF
>TRBJ2-1|-|TRBD2|TRBV18
TGTGCCAGCTCACGTAGCGGGAGGGCCGGGGGTGAGCAGTTCTTC
CASSRSGRAGGEQFF
>TRBJ2-1|-|-|TRBV6-1
TGTGCCAGCAGTGACGCAGGGTCTTGGAATGAGCAGTTCTTC
CASSDAGSWNEQFF
>TRBJ2-5|-|TRBD1|TRBV3-1/TRBV3-2
TGTGCCAGCAGCCGGGAGGACAGGGAGATCGAGACCCAGTACTTC
CASSREDREIETQYF
>TRBJ2-5|-|-|TRBV7-8
TGTGCCAGCAGCTTAGATAGGGGGTTACAAGAGACCCAGTACTTC
CASSLDRGLQETQYF
>TRBJ1-4|-|TRBD1|TRBV27
TGTGCCAGCAGTCTGACAGGGGTAGATGAAAAACTGTTTTTT
CASSLTGVDEKLFF
>TRBJ2-3|-|-|TRBV5-5
TGTGCCAGCAGCTTGGGAACTAGTAGAGATACGCAGTATTTT
CASSLGTSRDTQYF
>TRBJ1-4|-|-|TRBV6-6
TGTGCCAGCAAATTGGGTGAAAAACTGTTTTTT
CASKLGEKLFF
>TRBJ1-1|-|-|TRBV14
TGTGCCAGCAGCCATCGTAGGGGGTGGGGGACTGAAGCTTTCTTT
CASSHRRGWGTEAFF
>TRBJ1-1|-|-|TRBV19
TGTGCCACCCGATGGGGCAACATGAACACTGATGCTTTCTTT
CATRWGNMNTDAFF
>TRBJ2-5|-|TRBD1|TRBV24-1
TGTGCCACCAGTGATTCGGACAGGCCCCAAGAGACCCAGTACTTC
CATSDSDRPQETQYF
>TRBJ1-1|-|-|TRBV30
TGTGCCTGGAGTGTACTGTCGGACACTGAAGCTTTCTTT
CAWSVLSDTEAFF
>TRBJ1-5|-|TRBD1|TRBV10-3
TGTGCCATCAGTGAGGGAACAGGGGGCTATCAGCCCCAGCATTTT
CAISEGTGGYQPQHF
>TRBJ1-5|-|TRBD1|TRBV18
TGTGCCAGCTCACCTACCGGGACAGCTAATCAGCCCCAGCATTTT
CASSPTGTANQPQHF
>TRBJ1-1|-|-|TRBV19
TGTGCCAGTAGCCGAGGGCTCCCGAACACTGAAGCTTTCTTT
CASSRGLPNTEAFF
>TRBJ1-1|-|-|TRBV27
TGTGCCAGCATGCTGGGGGCGAACACTGAAGCTTTCTTT
CASMLGANTEAFF
>TRBJ1-2|-|-|TRBV19
TGTGCCAGTAGTATACTCCGGGGCAACTATGGCTACACCTTC
CASSILRGNYGYTF
>TRBJ1-2|-|TRBD1|TRBV9
TGTGCCAGCAGCGTAGGACAGGGGGGTCGTGGCTACACCTTC
CASSVGQGGRGYTF
>TRBJ1-1|-|TRBD1|TRBV2
TGTGCCAGCAGTGAAGCCGGATCAGGGGGGACAACGAACACTGAAGCTTTCTTT
CASSEAGSGGTTNTEAFF
>TRBJ2-1|-|TRBD1|TRBV9
TGTGCCAGCAGCGTAGGGACAGGGCCTTATAGCTCCTACAATGAGCAGTTCTTC
CASSVGTGPYSSYNEQFF
>TRBJ2-7|-|-|TRBV10-3
TGTGCCATCAGCCCCGGGACCTCAAGTGAGCAGTACTTC
CAISPGTSSEQYF